These 20 T cell receptor beta chains were all obtained from the same sample, sequenced in a study of T-cell memory formation after mild COVID-19. TCRdb recomputed calls from the 5' RACE reads with MiXCR, one row per CDR3 protein. The top ten clones hold around 31% of a sample with about 84,000 distinct CDR3 sequences, approximately 15% of them seen once. Sequencing was carried out using PBMCs or a T cell subset sorted from them (not recorded which). These receptors originate from an adult woman who had mild COVID-19 (a few samples of this study predate the infection). Cell type and time point are not known.

This clonotype was observed a handful of times. The CDR3 nucleotides read TGTGCCAGCAGAGCGACAGGGCCGACCTATGGCTACACCTTC. Translating it yields CASRATGPTYGYTF. The chain uses TRBV7-9 and TRBJ1-2, with 7 positions matching TRBD1. From germline, CDR1 is SEHNR and CDR2 FQNEAQ (reference sequence). This CDR3 has 14 amino acids. The J segment lost 4 bases and the V segment lost 6 bases, leaving 8 bases of the junction unmatched.

The CDR3 spells CSVETGGIYEQYF. Here the CDR3 DNA reads TGCAGCGTTGAGACAGGGGGTATCTACGAGCAGTACTTC. The chain recombines TRBV29-1 with TRBJ2-7; the match to TRBD1 covers 9 bases. Germline trimming cut 3 bases from V and 3 bases from J; bases unmatched to any gene: 3. Germline CDR1 is SQVTM and CDR2 is ANQGSEA. This CDR3 has 13 residues.

The chain uses TRBV12-3 or TRBV12-4 and TRBJ1-4; possibly TRBD1 for D (5 bases). The V end lost 5 bases, the J end lost 7 bases, and 17 bases lay between the germline ends. The CDR3 is 15 amino acids. The CDR3 DNA reads as TGTGCCAGCAGTCCCGGGACGTGGAACGGTGAAAAACTGTTTTTT. Encoded protein: CASSPGTWNGEKLFF.

This clonotype was recorded a few times. The gene calls are TRBV29-1 and TRBJ2-2, with 8 bases lining up with TRBD1. The V gene end was trimmed by 1 base and the J gene end by 7 bases; junction bases not matched to a gene: 8. The CDR3 is made up of 15 amino acids. Looked up from germline, CDR1 is SQVTM and CDR2 is ANQGSEA. The CDR3 bases are TGCAGCGTTGAAGGGACAGGGTATAACGGCGGGGAGCTGTTTTTT. This sequence encodes CSVEGTGYNGGELFF.

This clonotype was observed a handful of times. The chain links TRBV9 to TRBJ2-7, with a weak D call TRBD1 (6 bases). From germline, CDR1 is SGDLS and CDR2 YYNGEE. The germline V and J ends were trimmed by 4 bases and 1 base, with 12 bases remaining between them. The CDR3 contains 14 residues. The DNA for the CDR3 is TGTGCCAGCAGCCCCCACAGGGAATCCTACGAGCAGTACTTC. It is translated as CASSPHRESYEQYF.

The chain joins TRBV29-1 to TRBJ2-7, with 7 bases matching TRBD1. Trimming removed 6 bases from V and 2 bases from J; junction bases left unmatched: 13. The germline gives CDR1 SQVTM, CDR2 ANQGSEA. The CDR3 length is 15 residues. The CDR3 sequence is CSVTLRDSETYEQYF. CDR3 coding DNA: TGCAGCGTAACCCTGAGGGACAGTGAAACCTACGAGCAGTACTTC.

This chain joins TRBV5-6 and TRBJ1-1, with a possible D match to TRBD1 (6 bases). Germline CDR1 and CDR2: SGHDT and YYEEEE. The V end lost 4 bases, the J end lost 4 bases, and 14 bases lay between the germline ends. This CDR3 contains 14 residues. CDR3 residues: CASSHAQGGTEAFF. DNA for the CDR3: TGTGCCAGCAGCCATGCACAGGGTGGCACTGAAGCTTTCTTT.

There are a few counts of this clonotype. V usage is TRBV5-1 and J usage is TRBJ2-7; D ambiguous. The CDR3 is 11 residues long. Trimming took off 1 base at V and 10 bases at J, with 9 bases between the two ends. Germline lookup yields CDR1 SGHRS and CDR2 YFSETQ. This CDR3 is CASSLTSEQYF. CDR3 DNA sequence: TGCGCCAGCAGCTTGACCTCGGAACAGTACTTC.

This clonotype was detected a few times. The CDR3 spells CASGQIGANYGYTF. CDR3 DNA: TGTGCCAGCGGCCAAATAGGAGCTAACTATGGCTACACCTTC. V is TRBV7-2 and J is TRBJ1-2; D gene uncertain. V gave up 8 bases and J gave up 0 bases, with 13 bases separating them. This CDR3 comprises 14 residues. The germline CDR1 and CDR2 sequences are SGHTA and FQGNSA. Full variable domain (missing parts from reference TRBV7-2 and TRBJ1-2): GAGVSQSPSNKVTEKGKDVELRCDPISGHTALYWYRQSLGQGLEFLIYFQGNSAPDKSGLPSDRFSAERTGGSVSTLTIQRTQQEDSAVYLCASGQIGANYGYTFGSGTRLTVV.

This clonotype was counted at least ten times. V gene TRBV13 combines with J gene TRBJ2-5; D might be TRBD2 (6 bases). The CDR3 is made up of 16 amino acids. The germline CDR1 and CDR2 sequences are PRHDT and FYEKMQ (reference sequence). Trimming stripped 0 bases from V and 4 bases from J, with 15 bases between. This chain's CDR3 is CASSLGIAEAGETQYF. The CDR3 DNA reads as TGTGCCAGCAGCTTAGGCATAGCGGAGGCAGGAGAGACCCAGTACTTC.

This chain connects TRBV20-1 to TRBJ2-1; 9 bases line up with TRBD2. This CDR3 is built from 18 residues. Germline lookup yields CDR1 DFQATT and CDR2 SNEGSKA (reference sequence). Unmatched junction bases numbered 17, after V lost 4 bases and J lost 4 bases. For the CDR3, the DNA is TGCAGTGCTATCCCTTCATTTATAGCGGGAGAGTATTACAATGAGCAGTTCTTC. This gives the protein CSAIPSFIAGEYYNEQFF.

CDR3: CASSLGASGQTYEQYF. For the CDR3, the DNA is TGTGCCAGCAGCCTCGGGGCTAGCGGGCAAACCTACGAGCAGTACTTC. The chain is built from TRBV7-9 and TRBJ2-7; TRBD2 matches at 8 bases. CDR3 length: 16 residues. After removal of 5 bases from V and 2 bases from J, the junction contained 11 bases not matched to a gene. Germline V gives CDR1 SEHNR, CDR2 FQNEAQ (reference sequence).

The chain uses TRBV9 and TRBJ2-2; D is unclear. The CDR3 contains 14 residues. V was cut by 0 bases and J by 6 bases, with 9 bases left in between. From germline, CDR1 is SGDLS and CDR2 YYNGEE. CDR3: CASSVGEKSGELFF. The CDR3 DNA reads as TGTGCCAGCAGCGTAGGGGAAAAATCCGGGGAGCTGTTTTTT.

The chain uses TRBV4-1 and TRBJ2-5; either TRBD1 or TRBD2 may supply D (5 bases each). The germline V and J ends were trimmed by 2 bases and 5 bases, with 15 bases remaining between them. The V gene's germline CDR1 is MGHRA and CDR2 YSYEKL. CDR3 size: 15 residues. Here the CDR3 DNA reads TGCGCCAGCAGCCAACGGACGTACGGGGACGAGACCCAGTACTTC. Residues: CASSQRTYGDETQYF.

This clonotype was observed a few times. The V gene is TRBV7-2, the J gene TRBJ2-1, with 8 nucleotides matching TRBD2. The CDR3 consists of 12 residues. V shed 10 bases and J 8 bases; nucleotides not matched to a gene: 7. Germline CDR1 reads SGHTA; CDR2 reads FQGNSA. The CDR3 DNA reads TGTGCCAAACTCGGGGGGGCCTATGAGCAGTTCTTC. It translates to CAKLGGAYEQFF.

This clonotype was seen more than once but under ten times. The chain links TRBV25-1 to TRBJ2-5; 8 nucleotides line up with TRBD1. The germline CDR1 and CDR2 sequences are MGHDK and SYGVNS. V was pared by 8 bases and J by 1 base, with 3 bases of the junction left unmatched. This CDR3 has 13 residues. The CDR3 sequence: CASGGQGQETQYF. As DNA, the CDR3 is TGTGCCAGCGGAGGACAGGGCCAAGAGACCCAGTACTTC.

The chain links TRBV7-8 to TRBJ2-1, with D perhaps matching TRBD1 or TRBD2 (5 bases each). There are 18 residues in the CDR3. CDR1 is SGHVS, CDR2 FQNEAQ, per germline. V lost 4 bases to trimming and J lost 0 bases, with 19 bases between them. DNA of the CDR3: TGTGCCAGCAGCTGGGGCGTTAGGGGACCGGGCTCCTACAATGAGCAGTTCTTC. Protein: CASSWGVRGPGSYNEQFF.

This clonotype was recorded a few times. V usage is TRBV7-6 and J usage is TRBJ2-2; 7 bases match TRBD1. There are 18 residues in the CDR3. J was trimmed by 4 bases and V by 0 bases; bases with no gene match: 11. Germline V lookup: CDR1 SGHVS, CDR2 FNYEAQ. This chain's CDR3 is CASSLAPPLGQITGELFF. Here the CDR3 DNA reads TGTGCCAGCAGCTTAGCGCCCCCGCTGGGACAGATCACCGGGGAGCTGTTTTTT.

This clonotype has a handful of counts. The V call is TRBV12-3 or TRBV12-4, the J call TRBJ2-4; D might be TRBD2 (5 bases). The V end was cut by 5 bases, the J end by 3 bases, with 14 bases between. CDR3 length: 15 residues. CDR3 residues: CASSDRLEGKNIQYF. In DNA form, the CDR3 reads TGTGCCAGCAGTGATCGTCTTGAGGGCAAAAACATTCAGTACTTC.

The chain uses TRBV24-1 and TRBJ2-1; D ambiguous. The CDR3 is 13 residues long. The germline V gene has CDR1 KGHDR and CDR2 SFDVKD. Deletions cut 9 bases from V and 0 bases from J, with 8 bases between. The CDR3 sequence: CATATSSYNEQFF. The DNA of the CDR3 is TGTGCCACCGCCACCAGCTCCTACAATGAGCAGTTCTTC.